The 31 T cell receptor beta chains below all came from one sample that was sequenced in a study of blood T cell repertoires in COVID-19. Repertoires were generated with immunoSEQ multiplex PCR, while TCRdb's copy carries only in-frame clones and drops some. The table lists approximately 170,000 clones, approximately 91% of them singletons. The sample taken for sequencing was PBMCs or T cells enriched from blood (not recorded which). These receptors all stem from a woman between 18 and 29 years old who had recovered from COVID-19.

The chain recombines TRBV27 with TRBJ2-1, with D perhaps matching TRBD2 (6 bases). Trimming stripped 5 bases from V and 2 bases from J, with 13 bases between. Germline V lookup: CDR1 MNHEY, CDR2 SMNVEV (reference sequence). The CDR3 is 15 amino acids. This chain's CDR3 is CASSPGLRTYNEQFF. In DNA, the CDR3 is TGTGCCAGCAGTCCAGGACTAAGAACCTACAATGAGCAGTTCTTC.

This rearrangement joins TRBV15 to TRBJ1-3; D is ambiguous. The CDR3 runs to 14 residues. V shed 3 bases and J shed 8 bases, with 14 bases lying between them. CDR1 and CDR2 (germline): LNHNV, YYDKDF (reference sequence). CDR3 nucleotides: TGTGCCACCAGCAGGCCGGAGAGTGTAGACACCATATATTTT. This encodes CATSRPESVDTIYF.

The CDR3 sequence: CASSVQGVANTEAFF. The CDR3 coding sequence is TGTGCCAGTAGTGTGCAGGGTGTCGCGAACACTGAAGCTTTCTTT. The chain has TRBV19 and TRBJ1-1; D is possibly TRBD1 (5 bases). The CDR3 has 15 residues. The V gene lost 5 bases and the J gene lost 1 base, with 14 bases spanning the gap. Germline CDR1 reads LNHDA; CDR2 reads SQIVND (reference sequence).

This chain links TRBV2 with TRBJ1-2, with 10 bases identical to TRBD1. The length of the CDR3 is 15 residues. CDR1 and CDR2 (germline): SNHLY, FYNNEI. J was trimmed by 4 bases and V by 1 base; bases with no gene match: 3. CDR3 region: CASSEGTGGGYGYTF. DNA of the CDR3: TGTGCCAGCAGTGAAGGGACAGGGGGGGGCTATGGCTACACCTTC.

V gene TRBV4-3 combines with J gene TRBJ2-7; 7 bases align to TRBD1. This CDR3 contains 16 residues. In germline, CDR1 is LGHNA, CDR2 YSLEER. Trimming cost V 1 base and J 4 bases; bases outside gene matches: 10. The chain's CDR3 is CASSQVWAEQGYEQYF. DNA for the CDR3: TGCGCCAGCAGCCAAGTATGGGCCGAACAGGGGTACGAGCAGTACTTC.

The V gene is TRBV7-9, the J gene TRBJ2-2; no clear D. With 5 bases removed from V and 7 bases from J, the gap between germline ends came to 11 bases. The CDR3 is made up of 13 amino acids. The V gene's germline CDR1 is SEHNR and CDR2 FQNEAQ (reference sequence). The CDR3 region has the DNA TGTGCCAGCAGCCGAGAGAGCTACGGGGAGCTGTTTTTT. Its protein product is CASSRESYGELFF.

V gene TRBV7-9 combines with J gene TRBJ2-7, with TRBD2 matching 7 bases. Germline-derived CDR1 and CDR2 are SEHNR and FQNEAQ (reference sequence). The CDR3 has 16 residues. J gave up 6 bases and V 5 bases, and 16 bases lay outside the gene matches. The CDR3, as DNA: TGTGCCAGCAGCATCGTCGACGGGAGGCGTAGGGCCGAGCAGTACTTC. This sequence encodes CASSIVDGRRRAEQYF.

The V gene is TRBV10-3, the J gene TRBJ2-7; maybe TRBD2 (5 bases). Germline lookup yields CDR1 ENHRY and CDR2 SYGVKD. V was pared by 6 bases and J by 2 bases, with 14 bases between. The CDR3 is 14 residues long. This CDR3 reads CAISSPAATYEQYF. DNA for the CDR3: TGTGCCATCAGCTCTCCAGCGGCGACCTACGAGCAGTACTTC.

The chain carries TRBV7-6 and TRBJ1-6; TRBD1 aligns across 7 bases. The CDR3 covers 15 residues. Germline loops: CDR1 SGHVS, CDR2 FNYEAQ. The trim removed 4 bases at V and 6 bases at J, leaving 6 bases unmatched. The CDR3 DNA is TGTGCCAGCAGCTCATCCGGGACAGTTAATTCACCCCTCCACTTT. As protein: CASSSSGTVNSPLHF.

This chain uses TRBV9 with TRBJ2-2, with a tentative D call TRBD1 (6 bases). The germline V and J ends were trimmed by 3 bases and 6 bases, with 12 bases remaining between them. This CDR3 region has 14 residues. Germline CDR1 SGDLS, CDR2 YYNGEE. CDR3 bases: TGTGCCAGCAGCGGCCAACAGGGATCCGGGGAGCTGTTTTTT. Translated, it gives CASSGQQGSGELFF.

V and J are TRBV7-9 and TRBJ1-5; 7 bases line up with TRBD1. Per the germline V gene, CDR1 is SEHNR and CDR2 is FQNEAQ (reference sequence). The junction had 7 bases not matched to a gene; V was cut back by 5 bases and J by 6 bases. The CDR3 has 14 residues. The CDR3 loop is CASSVGGSGQPQHF. The CDR3 DNA follows: TGTGCCAGCAGCGTAGGGGGCTCTGGTCAGCCCCAGCATTTT.

The chain uses TRBV11-2 and TRBJ1-5; TRBD1 is a possible D gene (5 bases). The germline gives CDR1 SGHAT, CDR2 FQNNGV. This CDR3 region has 13 residues. With 4 bases removed from V and 4 bases from J, the gap between germline ends came to 8 bases. The CDR3 region has the DNA TGTGCCAGCAGCTCCGACAGAAATCAGCCCCAGCATTTT. Translating gives CASSSDRNQPQHF.

This chain uses TRBV25-1 with TRBJ1-2; maybe TRBD1 (5 bases). This CDR3 spans 15 amino acids. Germline V gives CDR1 MGHDK, CDR2 SYGVNS. Trimming removed 1 base from V and 0 bases from J, with 9 bases in between. This chain's CDR3 is CASSEWGGANYGYTF. The CDR3 DNA reads TGTGCCAGCAGTGAATGGGGCGGAGCTAACTATGGCTACACCTTC.

The gene calls are TRBV30 and TRBJ2-3, with 15 bases identical to TRBD2. The CDR3 extends over 15 amino acids. CDR1 GTSNPN and CDR2 SVGIG come from the germline V gene (reference sequence). This CDR3 reads CGGGTSGRPGDTQYF. The CDR3 nucleotides are TGTGGCGGGGGGACTAGCGGGAGGCCGGGAGATACGCAGTATTTT.

The chain carries TRBV6-4 and TRBJ1-2, with TRBD1 as a possible D gene (6 bases). The CDR3 totals 14 residues. Germline values: CDR1 MRHNA, CDR2 SNTAGT. With 4 bases removed from V and 1 base from J, the gap between germline ends came to 10 bases. The CDR3 loop reads CASSGTANNYGYTF. In DNA form, the CDR3 reads TGTGCCAGCAGTGGGACAGCTAATAACTATGGCTACACCTTC.

The genes are TRBV9 and TRBJ1-6, with 11 bases matching TRBD1. The V gene end was trimmed by 4 bases and the J gene end by 7 bases; junction bases not matched to a gene: 4. CDR1 and CDR2 from the germline V gene are SGDLS and YYNGEE. This CDR3 is built from 15 residues. CDR3 sequence (DNA): TGTGCCAGCAGCCCGGGGGACAGGGGGAATTCACCCCTCCACTTT. Protein sequence: CASSPGDRGNSPLHF.

The rearrangement links TRBV10-3 to TRBJ2-1, with D perhaps TRBD2 (5 bases). V was shortened by 10 bases and J by 0 bases, with 13 bases between the two germline ends. From germline, CDR1 is ENHRY and CDR2 SYGVKD. The CDR3 runs to 14 residues. The CDR3 loop reads CATKATSSYNEQFF. The CDR3 bases are TGTGCCACCAAAGCTACTAGCTCCTACAATGAGCAGTTCTTC.

This rearrangement joins TRBV6-5 to TRBJ2-7, with 14 nucleotides matching TRBD2. The length of the CDR3 is 16 residues. The trim removed 2 bases at V and 8 bases at J, leaving 8 bases unmatched. Germline lookup yields CDR1 MNHEY and CDR2 SVGAGI. As DNA, the CDR3 is TGTGCCAGCAGTTACGACGGACTAGCGGGAGGCAGGAAGCAGTACTTC. Translation: CASSYDGLAGGRKQYF.

DNA of the CDR3: TGTGCCAGCAGTTCCAGTCCCCCGGGCTATGGCTACACCTTC. This gives the protein CASSSSPPGYGYTF. V gene TRBV28 combines with J gene TRBJ1-2, with D unclear. Deletions cut 4 bases from V and 4 bases from J, with 13 bases between. Germline V gene sequence: CDR1 MDHEN, CDR2 SYDVKM. The CDR3 contains 14 residues.

The chain links TRBV19 to TRBJ1-5; 9 bases are shared with TRBD1. The germline CDR1 and CDR2 sequences are LNHDA and SQIVND (reference sequence). Germline trimming cut 3 bases from V and 7 bases from J; bases unmatched to any gene: 10. The CDR3 is made up of 16 amino acids. The CDR3 protein is CASSMGTGTLGQPQHF. The DNA for the CDR3 is TGTGCCAGTAGTATGGGGACAGGGACCTTAGGACAGCCCCAGCATTTT. The full variable domain, in which reference TRBV19 and TRBJ1-5 provide the parts outside the CDR3, is DGGITQSPKYLFRKEGQNVTLSCEQNLNHDAMYWYRQDPGQGLRLIYYSQIVNDFQKGDIAEGYSVSREKKESFPLTVTSAQKNPTAFYLCASSMGTGTLGQPQHFGDGTRLSIL.

This clone was seen a handful of times. This chain links TRBV5-1 with TRBJ2-1; TRBD1 aligns across 7 bases. With V trimmed by 1 base and J by 0 bases, 1 base remained unmatched. There are 15 residues in the CDR3. CDR1 is SGHRS, CDR2 YFSETQ, per germline. This CDR3 reads CASSLPGGSYNEQFF. CDR3 nucleotides: TGCGCCAGCAGCTTGCCAGGGGGCTCCTACAATGAGCAGTTCTTC.

The chain employs TRBV7-9 and TRBJ1-4; a weak D match, TRBD1 (6 bases). V dropped 10 bases and J dropped 6 bases, with 18 bases sitting between them. The CDR3 is made up of 14 amino acids. Germline V gene sequence: CDR1 SEHNR, CDR2 FQNEAQ (reference sequence). CDR3 sequence (DNA): TGTGCCACCTCCCGGGGGGGGCTCGATGAAAAACTGTTTTTT. This codes for CATSRGGLDEKLFF.

This clone has just a few counts. V gene TRBV7-3 combines with J gene TRBJ2-2; no firm D call. The germline gives CDR1 SGHTA, CDR2 FQGTGA. Trimming removed 1 base from V and 8 bases from J, with 11 bases in between. This CDR3 has 14 residues. CDR3 DNA: TGTGCCAGCAGCTTAAGAAGTATCGGGGGGGAGCTGTTTTTT. Protein: CASSLRSIGGELFF.

This chain links TRBV19 with TRBJ1-5; 7 positions agree with TRBD1. This CDR3 has 15 residues. Per germline, CDR1 LNHDA and CDR2 SQIVND (reference sequence). V dropped 7 bases and J dropped 0; count of bases not matched to a gene: 6. The CDR3 DNA reads as TGTGCCAGTAAGTGGGACAGCAATAGCAATCAGCCCCAGCATTTT. The encoded protein is CASKWDSNSNQPQHF.

This chain uses TRBV9 with TRBJ2-7; D remains ambiguous. CDR3 size: 16 residues. Germline lookup yields CDR1 SGDLS and CDR2 YYNGEE. Between the trimmed V and J ends, which lost 0 bases and 2 bases, there was a span of 15 bases. The CDR3 here is CASSVGLAPLPYEQYF. As DNA, the CDR3 is TGTGCCAGCAGCGTAGGGTTGGCACCTCTTCCCTACGAGCAGTACTTC.

This sequence joins TRBV6-6 and TRBJ2-7; the match to TRBD2 covers 13 bases. This CDR3 has 15 amino acids. CDR1 and CDR2 (germline): MNHNY, SVGAGI (reference sequence). The V segment lost 3 bases and the J segment 6 bases; nucleotides outside the gene matches: 5. The chain's CDR3 is CASSYSGTSGTEQYF. Here the CDR3 DNA reads TGTGCCAGCAGTTATAGCGGGACTAGCGGGACCGAGCAGTACTTC.

The V gene is TRBV28, the J gene TRBJ2-3; TRBD2 might be the D (6 bases). V lost 3 bases, J lost 4 bases, and 11 bases lay in between. This CDR3 is 14 amino acids long. Germline V gene data show CDR1 as MDHEN and CDR2 as SYDVKM. CDR3 loop: CASSFFGGSDTQYF. The CDR3, as DNA: TGTGCCAGCAGTTTTTTCGGGGGATCAGATACGCAGTATTTT.

The V call is TRBV9, the J call TRBJ1-4, with 8 nucleotides matching TRBD1. CDR1 is SGDLS, CDR2 YYNGEE, per germline. The J segment lost 10 bases and the V segment lost 0 bases, leaving 8 bases of the junction unmatched. CDR3 size: 15 residues. CDR3 amino acids: CASSVGGQASAKLFF. Written as DNA, the CDR3 is TGTGCCAGCAGCGTAGGGGGACAGGCTTCGGCAAAACTGTTTTTT.

Regarding this clone: The sample carries other DNA sequences with the same CDR3. This sequence joins TRBV3-1 (or the pseudogene TRBV3-2) and TRBJ1-6; perhaps TRBD1 as D (5 bases). V lost 3 bases to trimming and J lost 9 bases, with 6 bases between them. This CDR3 spans 12 amino acids. Germline CDR1 and CDR2: LGHDT and YNNKEL (reference sequence). Here the CDR3 reads CASSQGPSPLHF. In DNA form, the CDR3 reads TGTGCCAGCAGCCAGGGGCCTTCACCCCTCCACTTT.

This clone turned up a few times. This chain joins TRBV7-9 and TRBJ2-1, with 10 bases matching TRBD1. Germline CDR1 and CDR2: SEHNR and FQNEAQ (reference sequence). Losses at the gene ends were 5 bases for V and 6 bases for J; bases not matched to a gene: 7. The CDR3 is 15 residues long. CDR3 coding DNA: TGTGCCAGCAGCGGCCGGGACAGGGGAATCAATGAGCAGTTCTTC. This translates into CASSGRDRGINEQFF.

The chain links TRBV6-5 to TRBJ2-7; 8 nucleotides align to TRBD2. This CDR3 is built from 16 residues. J lost 1 base, V lost 2 bases, and 7 bases had no gene match. The germline gives CDR1 MNHEY, CDR2 SVGAGI. The CDR3: CASSYGAGAPSYEQYF. The CDR3, as DNA: TGTGCCAGCAGTTACGGAGCGGGAGCCCCTTCCTACGAGCAGTACTTC.